A selection of T cell receptor beta chains follows, all from one sample in a study of Graves' ophthalmopathy and Graves' hyperthyroidism. TCRdb ran MiXCR on the multiplex PCR reads and lists one entry per CDR3 protein. The table records about 1.2 million distinct CDR3 sequences, 36% of them present only once. Input material: peripheral blood or thyroid tissue (not recorded which). These receptors all come from an adult man with Graves' hyperthyroidism. Each CDR3 is given with its conserved first and last residue. A D gene is named only where the DNA matches it firmly. Clone size is given for some rows only: seen once, a few or many times, or a class if the clone is expanded.

d_call	j_call	v_call	clone_size	cdr3_aa	cdr3_nt
TRBD1	TRBJ1-2	TRBV11-2	NA	CASSNRQGGLGYTF	TGTGCCAGCAGCAACCGACAGGGAGGCTTGGGCTACACCTTC
NA	TRBJ1-1	TRBV9	once	CASSLAQGWSTEAFF	TGTGCCAGCAGTTTAGCCCAGGGTTGGTCCACTGAAGCTTTCTTT
TRBD2	TRBJ2-7	TRBV11-3	many	CATRLGASGSYEQYF	TGTGCCACCCGCCTTGGGGCTAGCGGATCCTACGAGCAGTACTTC
NA	TRBJ1-4	TRBV2	NA	CASSYRGEGTTNEKLFF	TGTGCCAGCAGTTACCGGGGCGAAGGGACAACTAATGAAAAACTGTTTTTT
NA	TRBJ1-6	TRBV10-1	NA	CASSEQARSPLHF	TGCGCCAGCAGTGAACAGGCTAGATCACCCCTCCACTTT
TRBD1	TRBJ1-2	TRBV10-3	NA	CAISARAGQGYYGYTF	TGTGCCATCAGTGCTAGAGCGGGACAGGGGTACTATGGCTACACCTTC
NA	TRBJ2-5	TRBV6-5	NA	CASSYDRGGEETQYF	TGTGCCAGCAGTTACGATCGGGGAGGAGAAGAGACCCAGTACTTC
NA	TRBJ2-7	TRBV15	many	CATSSARLVYEQYF	TGTGCCACCAGCAGCGCTAGACTAGTCTACGAGCAGTACTTC
NA	TRBJ1-4	TRBV9	NA	CASSLLSARDEKLFF	TGTGCCAGCAGCCTCCTTTCAGCCAGGGATGAAAAACTGTTTTTT
NA	TRBJ1-2	TRBV10-3	NA	CAISEWAVGYGYTF	TGTGCCATCAGTGAGTGGGCGGTCGGCTATGGCTACACCTTC
NA	TRBJ1-1	TRBV5-1	many	CASSLEGWTEAFF	TGCGCCAGCAGCTTGGAGGGGTGGACTGAAGCTTTCTTT
NA	TRBJ1-4	TRBV15	many	CATSTDRANEKLFF	TGTGCCACCAGCACGGACAGAGCTAATGAAAAACTGTTTTTT
NA	TRBJ2-7	TRBV5-1	NA	CASSYNRVEQYF	TGCGCCAGCAGCTACAACAGGGTCGAGCAGTACTTC
NA	TRBJ2-5	TRBV10-3	many	CAISENWRESSQETQYF	TGTGCCATCAGTGAGAATTGGCGGGAAAGTTCCCAAGAGACCCAGTACTTC
NA	TRBJ1-1	TRBV9	few	CASSEGPGVVNTEAFF	TGTGCCAGCAGCGAGGGCCCTGGGGTTGTGAACACTGAAGCTTTCTTT
TRBD1	TRBJ1-6	TRBV9	NA	CASSVGTGGDTNSPLHF	TGTGCCAGCAGCGTGGGGACAGGTGGGGATACCAATTCACCCCTCCACTTT
TRBD1	TRBJ1-2	TRBV6-6	many	CASLSDRGISGYTF	TGTGCCAGCTTGTCGGACAGGGGGATCAGTGGCTACACCTTC
NA	TRBJ1-2	TRBV2	few	CASSECRPMVGGNYGYTF	TGTGCCAGCAGTGAATGTCGCCCAATGGTCGGGGGGAACTATGGCTACACCTTC
NA	TRBJ2-5	TRBV18	NA	CASSPRRDGETQYF	TGTGCCAGCTCACCACGGCGGGACGGGGAGACCCAGTACTTC
NA	TRBJ1-1	TRBV11-2	many	CASSYRLGANTEAFF	TGTGCCAGCAGCTACCGGCTAGGGGCGAACACTGAAGCTTTCTTT
NA	TRBJ1-1	TRBV15	NA	CATSRDWRETLNTEAFF	TGTGCCACCAGCAGGGACTGGCGGGAGACTTTGAACACTGAAGCTTTCTTT
NA	TRBJ1-1	TRBV25-1	NA	CASSVGPSDLNTEAFF	TGTGCCAGCAGTGTAGGGCCCTCCGACCTCAACACTGAAGCTTTCTTT
NA	TRBJ1-6	TRBV5-1	NA	CASSQGGYTNSPLHF	TGCGCCAGCAGCCAAGGAGGGTACACTAATTCACCCCTCCACTTT
NA	TRBJ2-6	TRBV9	NA	CASSIYGDSGANVLTF	TGTGCCAGCAGCATCTACGGGGACTCTGGGGCCAACGTCCTGACTTTC
TRBD1	TRBJ1-2	TRBV20-1	once	CSPGQVPYGYTF	TGCAGTCCCGGACAGGTACCCTATGGCTACACCTTC